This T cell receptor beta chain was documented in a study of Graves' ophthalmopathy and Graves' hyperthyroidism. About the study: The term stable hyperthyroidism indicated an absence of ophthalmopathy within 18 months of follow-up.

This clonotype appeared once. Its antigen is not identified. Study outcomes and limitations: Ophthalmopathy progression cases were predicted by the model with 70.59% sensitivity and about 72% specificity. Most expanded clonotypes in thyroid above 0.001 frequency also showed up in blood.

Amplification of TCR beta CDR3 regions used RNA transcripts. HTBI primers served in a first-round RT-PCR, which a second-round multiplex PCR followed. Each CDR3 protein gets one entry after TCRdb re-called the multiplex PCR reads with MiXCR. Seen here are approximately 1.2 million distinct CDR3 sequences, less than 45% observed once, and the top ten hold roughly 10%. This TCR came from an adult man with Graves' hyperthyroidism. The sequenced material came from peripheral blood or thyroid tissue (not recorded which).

The CDR3 region is CASSEVGHTYEQYF. The CDR3 coding sequence is TGTGCCAGCAGTGAAGTGGGACACACCTACGAGCAGTACTTC. The chain recombines TRBV7-4 with TRBJ2-7, with D possibly matching TRBD1 (6 bases). CDR3 size: 14 residues. V dropped 6 bases and J dropped 2 bases, with 14 bases sitting between them. The germline CDR1 and CDR2 sequences are SGHVT and SQSDAQ.